The T cell receptor beta chain under discussion was sequenced for a study of cytotoxic CD8 clonotypes in ibrutinib-treated CLL. For the study at large: Median treatment time before response sampling was 12 months, range 6 to 36.

Study-wide results and limits: While tracking circulating CD8+ T-cell counts, baseline clonality exceeded that of age-matched healthy donors.

Genomic DNA for TCR beta libraries, 1.5 to 2 micrograms, came from cryopreserved PBMCs. Note on this clone: Its cognate antigen is unknown.

Germline values: CDR1 MDHEN, CDR2 SYDVKM. CDR3 length: 11 amino acids. Trimming removed 6 bases at V and 10 bases at J, with 10 bases between. Using immunoSEQ multiplex PCR, the repertoire was profiled, and TCRdb retains in-frame clones only, with some absent. The data show around 150,000 clones, with around 81% seen just once and approximately 7.6% held by the top ten. The chain combines TRBV28 with TRBJ2-1, with D maybe TRBD1 (5 bases). The TCR sequence derives from a human donor with chronic lymphocytic leukemia. Sequences were derived from PBMCs, sampled after 36 months of ibrutinib treatment. Here the CDR3 reads CASRLRQEQFF. DNA of the CDR3: TGTGCCAGCAGATTGCGACAGGAGCAGTTCTTC.